The TCR beta chain described here comes from a study of T cell repertoires in cytomegalovirus infection. In the study overall: Recently described HLA-C-restricted plus well-studied HLA-B-restricted CMV epitopes were used.

The study's findings and limits: HLA-C-restricted CMV-specific TCR beta clonotypes were dominant in the ex vivo response.

TCRdb re-called the reads through MiXCR, storing one row per CDR3 protein. The sample consists of almost 90,000 distinct CDR3 sequences, roughly 29% of them appearing once. As to this clonotype: Its specificity is not known.

Trimming cost V 3 bases and J 10 bases; bases outside gene matches: 11. This CDR3 has 14 amino acids. Germline CDR1 SQVTM, CDR2 ANQGSEA. This sequence joins TRBV29-1 and TRBJ2-1; 8 nucleotides line up with TRBD2. The origin of this receptor is a human donor in good health (CMV status not recorded). Some clones in this sample may be carry-over from other donors' samples. Sample: CD8+ T cells from cultured PBMCs, taken from culture after CMV antigen stimulation. CDR3 nucleotide sequence: TGCAGCGTTGAGTCAGCGGGGGACATCGGGGAGCAGTTCTTC. Translation: CSVESAGDIGEQFF.